This T cell receptor beta chain was sequenced during a study of CD8+ T cells in alopecia areata. Study results and limitations: The study found higher clonality in lesional than normal scalp, especially in alopecia totalis/universalis.

The sample's treatment: oral pan-JAK inhibitor, 5-10 mg twice daily. Germline CDR1 is ENHRY and CDR2 is SYGVKD. This CDR3 has 14 residues. Germline trimming cut 5 bases from V and 3 bases from J; bases unmatched to any gene: 3. Sequencing relied on a cDNA template that was reverse transcribed from extracted RNA. Using immunoSEQ multiplex PCR, the repertoire was profiled, and TCRdb retains in-frame clones only, with some absent. The sample carries around 300,000 clones, 60% recorded once. In this sample, this clone turned up a few times. Antigen unknown. The sequence was collected from a human donor with alopecia areata. Sample: CD4+ T cells sorted from blood, taken around week 54, from a patient treated with tofacitinib. The rearrangement links TRBV10-3 to TRBJ2-4, with TRBD1 matching over 8 bases. The CDR3 DNA is TGTGCCATCAGTTCTACAGGGGGCAAAAACATTCAGTACTTC. Translated: CAISSTGGKNIQYF.